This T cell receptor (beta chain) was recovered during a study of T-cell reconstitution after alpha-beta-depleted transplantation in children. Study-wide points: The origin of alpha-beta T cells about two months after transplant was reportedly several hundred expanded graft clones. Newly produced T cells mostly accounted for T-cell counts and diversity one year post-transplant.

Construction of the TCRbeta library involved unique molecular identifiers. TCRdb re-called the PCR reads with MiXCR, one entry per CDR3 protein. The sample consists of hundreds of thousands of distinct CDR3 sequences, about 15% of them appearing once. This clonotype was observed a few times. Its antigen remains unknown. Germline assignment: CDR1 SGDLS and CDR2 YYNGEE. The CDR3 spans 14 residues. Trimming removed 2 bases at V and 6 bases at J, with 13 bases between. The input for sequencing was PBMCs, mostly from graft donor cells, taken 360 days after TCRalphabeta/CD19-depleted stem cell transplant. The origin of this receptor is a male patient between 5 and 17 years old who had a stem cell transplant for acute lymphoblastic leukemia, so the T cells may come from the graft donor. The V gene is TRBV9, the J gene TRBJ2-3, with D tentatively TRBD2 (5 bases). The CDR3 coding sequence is TGTGCCAGCAGCGTTGATGGAGGTCGGGATACGCAGTATTTT. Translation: CASSVDGGRDTQYF.